The source of this T cell receptor (beta chain) is a study of blood T cell repertoires in COVID-19. Seattle patients were enrolled during active infection and followed longitudinally. With 1 base removed from V and 0 bases from J, the gap between germline ends came to 9 bases. The CDR3 runs to 15 residues. Germline-derived CDR1 and CDR2 are LNHNV and YYDKDF (reference sequence). Per the original methods: Estimates of nucleated cell counts were drawn from the amplification of reference gene primers. TCRdb keeps only in-frame clones here, not all; method: immunoSEQ multiplex PCR. Clonal size and the V and J genes are those of that table, whereas D and trimming came from the DNA. The sample has about 220,000 clones, 75% to 90% seen once.

The sample was peripheral blood. The chain links TRBV15 to TRBJ1-1; no clear D gene. The sequence was collected from an elderly woman with COVID-19, enrolled during active disease. CDR3 coding DNA: TGTGCCACCAGCAGAGGTCAGATATTGAACACTGAAGCTTTCTTT. This translates into CATSRGQILNTEAFF.